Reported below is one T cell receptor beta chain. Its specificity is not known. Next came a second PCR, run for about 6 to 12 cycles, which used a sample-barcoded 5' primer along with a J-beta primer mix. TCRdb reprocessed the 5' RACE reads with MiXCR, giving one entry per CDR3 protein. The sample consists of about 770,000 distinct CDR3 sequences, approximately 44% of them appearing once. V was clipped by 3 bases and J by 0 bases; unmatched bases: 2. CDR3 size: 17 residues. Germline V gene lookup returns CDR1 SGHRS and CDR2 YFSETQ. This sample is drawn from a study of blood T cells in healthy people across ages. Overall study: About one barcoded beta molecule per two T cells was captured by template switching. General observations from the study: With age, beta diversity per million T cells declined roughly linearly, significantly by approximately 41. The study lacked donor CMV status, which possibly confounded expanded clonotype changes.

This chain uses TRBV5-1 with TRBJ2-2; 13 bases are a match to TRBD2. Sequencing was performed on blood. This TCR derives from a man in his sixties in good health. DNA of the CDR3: TGCGCCAGCAGCTCGGGACTAGCGGGGACGAACACCGGGGAGCTGTTTTTT. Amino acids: CASSSGLAGTNTGELFF.